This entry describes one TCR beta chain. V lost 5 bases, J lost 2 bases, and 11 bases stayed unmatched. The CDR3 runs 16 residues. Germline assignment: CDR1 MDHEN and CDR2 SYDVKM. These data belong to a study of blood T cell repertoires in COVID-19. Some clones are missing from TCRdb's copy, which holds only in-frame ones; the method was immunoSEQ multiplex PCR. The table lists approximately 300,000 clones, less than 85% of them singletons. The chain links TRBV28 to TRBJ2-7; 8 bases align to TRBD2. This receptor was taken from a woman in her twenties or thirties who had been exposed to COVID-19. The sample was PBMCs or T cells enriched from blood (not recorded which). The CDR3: CASSPSRGGLTYEQYF. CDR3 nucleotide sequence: TGTGCCAGCAGTCCCAGCCGGGGGGGACTAACCTACGAGCAGTACTTC.